This T cell receptor beta chain came from a study of shared clonotypes between healthy human individuals. Repertoires were generated with immunoSEQ multiplex PCR, while TCRdb's copy carries only in-frame clones and drops some. This sample has about 1.5 million clones, with 95% to 99% found just once. Deletions cut 2 bases from V and 2 bases from J, with 10 bases between. The germline V gene has CDR1 SGHDN and CDR2 FVKESK. The CDR3 sequence is 15 residues long. J is TRBJ2-1 and V is TRBV14; possible D gene TRBD1, 5 bases. The material sequenced was naive CD4+ T cells sorted from blood. Stated subset: CD45RA+ positively selected. This receptor was taken from a man younger than 40 in good health. The CDR3: CASSQHKGAYNEQFF. CDR3 DNA sequence: TGTGCCAGCAGCCAACACAAAGGGGCCTACAATGAGCAGTTCTTC.